This T cell receptor (beta chain) was sequenced during a study of cytomegalovirus exposure and HLA in healthy donors. In the study overall: Clustering assigned 70% to 85% of the roughly 380 genotyped donors to the Caucasian-associated ancestry cluster. Whole-study findings and limits: A later analysis reportedly identified an Asian-associated ancestry cluster as carrying fewer N-insertions than the 666-donor mean. In vitro, a few CMV-associated chains proved specific for CMV antigens.

Germline assignment: CDR1 LNHNV and CDR2 YYDKDF (reference sequence). This CDR3 is built from 14 residues. With 4 bases removed from V and 2 bases from J, the gap between germline ends came to 11 bases. Details on this clone: Its antigen is unknown.

Vbeta (60) and Jbeta (13) primers were used in the PCR. Some clones are missing from TCRdb's copy, which holds only in-frame ones; the method was immunoSEQ multiplex PCR. Counted here are some 96,000 clones, around 77% occurring once; the ten biggest clones make up less than 10%. The TCR sequence derives from a female donor in good health and CMV-seronegative. The gene calls are TRBV15 and TRBJ2-5; weak D call: TRBD2 (6 bases). The sample was PBMCs. The CDR3 protein is CATSTFSGQETQYF. The CDR3 region has the DNA TGTGCCACCAGCACTTTTAGCGGACAAGAGACCCAGTACTTC.